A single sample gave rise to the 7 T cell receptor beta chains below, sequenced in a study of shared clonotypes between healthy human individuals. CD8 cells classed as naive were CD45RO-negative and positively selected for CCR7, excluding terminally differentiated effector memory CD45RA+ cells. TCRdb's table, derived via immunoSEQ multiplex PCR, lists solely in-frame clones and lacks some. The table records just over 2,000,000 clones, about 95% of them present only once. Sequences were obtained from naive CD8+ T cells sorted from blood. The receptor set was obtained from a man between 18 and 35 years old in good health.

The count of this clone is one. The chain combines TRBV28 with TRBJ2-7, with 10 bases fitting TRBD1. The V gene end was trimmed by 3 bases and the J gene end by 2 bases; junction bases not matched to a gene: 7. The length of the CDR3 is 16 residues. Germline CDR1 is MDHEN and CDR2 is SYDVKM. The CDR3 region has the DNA TGTGCCAGCAGTTTTTCAGGGACAGGGGAACCCTACGAGCAGTACTTC. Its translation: CASSFSGTGEPYEQYF.

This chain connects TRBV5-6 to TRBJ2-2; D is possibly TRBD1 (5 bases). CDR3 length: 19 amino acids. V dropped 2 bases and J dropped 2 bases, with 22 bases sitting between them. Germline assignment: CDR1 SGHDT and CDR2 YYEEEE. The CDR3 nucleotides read TGTGCCAGCAGCTTTCTCCCCCCCCCGAGCAGGGATAACACCGGGGAGCTGTTTTTT. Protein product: CASSFLPPPSRDNTGELFF.

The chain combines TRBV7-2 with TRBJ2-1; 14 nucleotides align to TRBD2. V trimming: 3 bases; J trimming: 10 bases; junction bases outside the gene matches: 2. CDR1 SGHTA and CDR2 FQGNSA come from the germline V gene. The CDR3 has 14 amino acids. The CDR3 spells CASSLTSGGDEQFF. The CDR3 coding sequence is TGTGCCAGCAGCTTGACTAGCGGGGGGGACGAGCAGTTCTTC. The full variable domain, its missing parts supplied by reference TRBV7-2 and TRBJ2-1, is GAGVSQSPSNKVTEKGKDVELRCDPISGHTALYWYRQSLGQGLEFLIYFQGNSAPDKSGLPSDRFSAERTGGSVSTLTIQRTQQEDSAVYLCASSLTSGGDEQFFGPGTRLTVL.

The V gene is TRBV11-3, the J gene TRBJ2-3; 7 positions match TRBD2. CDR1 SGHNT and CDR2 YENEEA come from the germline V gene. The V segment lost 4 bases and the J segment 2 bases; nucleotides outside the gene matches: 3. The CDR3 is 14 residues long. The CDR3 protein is CASSYGTTTDTQYF. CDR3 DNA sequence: TGTGCCAGCAGCTACGGGACTACCACAGATACGCAGTATTTT.

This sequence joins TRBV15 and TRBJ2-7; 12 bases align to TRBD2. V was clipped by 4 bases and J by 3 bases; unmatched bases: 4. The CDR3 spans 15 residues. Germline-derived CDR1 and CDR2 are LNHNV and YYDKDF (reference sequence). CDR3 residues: CATSNQLAGGYEQYF. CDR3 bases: TGTGCCACCAGCAACCAACTAGCGGGAGGCTACGAGCAGTACTTC.

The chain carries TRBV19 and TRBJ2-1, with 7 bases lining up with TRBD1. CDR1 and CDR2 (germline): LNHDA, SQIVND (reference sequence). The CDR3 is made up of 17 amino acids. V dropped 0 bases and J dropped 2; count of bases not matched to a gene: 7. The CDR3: CASSIDQTGLTYNEQFF. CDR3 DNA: TGTGCCAGTAGTATAGACCAGACAGGGCTAACCTACAATGAGCAGTTCTTC.

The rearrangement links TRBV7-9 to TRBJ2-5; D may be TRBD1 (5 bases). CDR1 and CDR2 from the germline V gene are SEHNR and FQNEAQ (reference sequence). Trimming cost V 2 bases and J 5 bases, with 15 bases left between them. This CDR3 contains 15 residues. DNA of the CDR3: TGTGCCAGCAGCTTATATTATGCGGCAGGGGAGACCCAGTACTTC. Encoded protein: CASSLYYAAGETQYF.